This T cell receptor beta chain was retrieved from a study of regulatory T cells in long-lasting Graves disease. Study background: It was over 5 years of antithyroid drugs, with positive TSH receptor antibodies, that meant persistent Graves' disease. Whole-study results and caveats: Newly diagnosed patients shared approximately 1,000 public clonotypes; persistent patients shared a few thousand.

CDR3 length: 18 residues. The V gene end was trimmed by 0 bases and the J gene end by 3 bases; junction bases not matched to a gene: 10. This clonotype turned up a few times. Its antigen is not identified. Stated time point: persistent/refractory GD, antithyroid drugs over 5 years with positive TRAb. With RNA extracted from PBMCs as input, the TCR library was made. Arm-PCR with iRepertoire HTBI primers amplified the CDR3 regions for these TCR beta libraries. TCRdb reprocessed the multiplex PCR reads via MiXCR and lists one record per CDR3 protein. The sample includes 650,000 to 700,000 distinct CDR3 sequences, roughly 30% of them seen just once.

The V call is TRBV5-7, the J call TRBJ2-2; TRBD2 matches at 8 bases. TRBV5-7 is an ORF, with its function uncertain. The sequencing here drew on peripheral blood mononuclear cells (PBMCs), taken when the disease was refractory, from a patient treated with antithyroid drugs. The sequence was obtained from a female donor with Graves disease. Here the CDR3 DNA reads TGTGCCAGCAGCTTGGAATCGGGGGGGGGCACGGACACCGGGGAGCTGTTTTTT. Its translation is CASSLESGGGTDTGELFF.